One and the same sample provided the 17 T cell receptor beta chains below, sequenced in a study of control samples from healthy donors and cancer patients. TCRdb's copy holds only in-frame clones and misses some; the assay was immunoSEQ multiplex PCR. Counted here are fewer than 200,000 clones, 93% occurring once; the ten biggest clones make up 4.1%. The sequenced material came from blood. Receptor source: a woman aged 55 to 70 in good health.

The J gene is TRBJ1-4, the V gene TRBV7-6; D not resolved. Germline V gene data show CDR1 as SGHVS and CDR2 as FNYEAQ. The CDR3 is 15 residues long. V shed 1 base and J shed 4 bases, with 10 bases lying between them. The CDR3 spells CASSLGQLSNEKLFF. The CDR3 bases are TGTGCCAGCAGCTTAGGGCAGCTTAGTAATGAAAAACTGTTTTTT.

J is TRBJ2-1 and V is TRBV5-1, with D unresolved. Trimming stripped 0 bases from V and 6 bases from J, with 10 bases between. The CDR3 is 14 residues long. Germline-derived CDR1 and CDR2 are SGHRS and YFSETQ. CDR3 nucleotides: TGCGCCAGCAGCTTGGACTGGGCTAGCAATGAGCAGTTCTTC. Amino acids: CASSLDWASNEQFF.

This chain connects TRBV7-9 to TRBJ1-5; 9 bases match TRBD1. V was clipped by 5 bases and J by 4 bases; unmatched bases: 6. Germline V gene lookup returns CDR1 SEHNR and CDR2 FQNEAQ (reference sequence). This CDR3 is built from 15 residues. In DNA form, the CDR3 reads TGTGCCAGCAGCCTCGGGACAGGGATAAATCAGCCCCAGCATTTT. Its translation is CASSLGTGINQPQHF. Based on the CDR3 plus reference TRBV7-9 and TRBJ1-5, the full variable domain is DTGVSQNPRHKITKRGQNVTFRCDPISEHNRLYWYRQTLGQGPEFLTYFQNEAQLEKSRLLSDRFSAERPKGSFSTLEIQRTEQGDSAMYLCASSLGTGINQPQHFGDGTRLSIL.

Comment on this clone: Distinct nucleotide sequences in the sample also encode this CDR3. The CDR3 DNA sequence: TGTGCCAGCTCACCTGGACAGGGGGCTCTTAACACTGAAGCTTTCTTT. Protein product: CASSPGQGALNTEAFF. This chain links TRBV18 with TRBJ1-1, with 11 bases fitting TRBD1. The CDR3 runs 16 residues. The ends lost 3 bases at V and 2 bases at J; junction bases unmatched: 5. CDR1 and CDR2 (germline): KGHSH, LQKENI.

V and J are TRBV10-3 and TRBJ2-7; the D is unclear. V lost 8 bases and J lost 2, with 13 bases in between. CDR1 ENHRY and CDR2 SYGVKD come from the germline V gene. The CDR3 covers 13 residues. The CDR3, as DNA: TGTGCCATCTCTACTGGGAAGGCCTACGAGCAGTACTTC. Translating gives CAISTGKAYEQYF.

The J gene is TRBJ2-2, the V gene TRBV24-1; possible D gene TRBD1, 6 bases. V dropped 7 bases and J dropped 4 bases, with 6 bases sitting between them. CDR1 is KGHDR, CDR2 SFDVKD, per germline. This CDR3 is built from 12 residues. For the CDR3, the DNA is TGTGCCACCAGAGGGGGCACCGGGGAGCTGTTTTTT. Translated, it gives CATRGGTGELFF.

This clone has a single count. The J gene is TRBJ1-1, the V gene TRBV2; tentative D call: TRBD1 (6 bases). Trimming took off 6 bases at V and 6 bases at J, with 11 bases between the two ends. Germline-derived CDR1 and CDR2 are SNHLY and FYNNEI. This CDR3 is 12 amino acids long. CDR3 nucleotide sequence: TGTGCCAGCAGGAGACAGGCCCCTGAAGCTTTCTTT. It specifies CASRRQAPEAFF.

The V gene is TRBV1, the J gene TRBJ1-2; the table's D call, TRBD1, has no DNA check behind it. TRBV1 is annotated as a pseudogene. The CDR3 totals 16 residues. Here the CDR3 reads CTSSRIPGQGFCGYTF. The CDR3 DNA sequence: TGCACCAGCAGCCGGATCCCGGGACAGGGTTTTTGTGGCTACACCTTC.

The chain has TRBV29-1 and TRBJ2-2; 7 bases fit TRBD1. Germline CDR1 and CDR2: SQVTM and ANQGSEA. This CDR3 has 14 residues. V lost 6 bases and J lost 6; bases outside the gene matches: 10. This chain's CDR3 is CSVNDQGVSGELFF. The CDR3 coding sequence is TGCAGCGTGAACGATCAGGGGGTTTCCGGGGAGCTGTTTTTT.

The gene calls are TRBV14 and TRBJ2-7; D is ambiguous. Germline CDR1 reads SGHDN; CDR2 reads FVKESK. Trimming stripped 1 base from V and 2 bases from J, with 9 bases between. This CDR3 region has 14 residues. In DNA, the CDR3 is TGTGCCAGCAGCCAAGTCCCAGGCGCCTACGAGCAGTACTTC. Amino acids: CASSQVPGAYEQYF.

J is TRBJ1-4 and V is TRBV10-3, with D unclear. The V end lost 7 bases, the J end lost 8 bases, and 5 bases lay between the germline ends. This CDR3 region has 10 residues. Per the germline V gene, CDR1 is ENHRY and CDR2 is SYGVKD. The CDR3, as DNA: TGTGCCATCACGGGGGAAAAACTGTTTTTT. Its protein is CAITGEKLFF.

This chain connects TRBV19 to TRBJ2-3; TRBD1 might be the D (5 bases). Trimming left V 0 bases short and J 5 bases short, with 6 bases between. The germline V gene encodes CDR1 LNHDA and CDR2 SQIVND (reference sequence). The CDR3 has 13 amino acids. For the CDR3, the DNA is TGTGCCAGTAGTATAGACAGGGAAGATACGCAGTATTTT. Protein: CASSIDREDTQYF.

V is TRBV5-8 and J is TRBJ1-2; a possible D gene is TRBD1 (6 bases). CDR1 is SGHTS, CDR2 YDEGEE, per germline. The CDR3 extends over 13 amino acids. Trimming took 6 bases from V and 8 from J, leaving 17 bases between them. CDR3 sequence (DNA): TGTGCCAGCATGGCGGGGGCGGTTCGAGGCTACACCTTC. This sequence encodes CASMAGAVRGYTF.

The chain couples TRBV12-5 to TRBJ2-3; TRBD1 agrees at 10 bases. The CDR3 runs 17 residues. The junction had 10 bases not matched to a gene; V was cut back by 7 bases and J by 0 bases. Germline CDR1 reads LGHNT; CDR2 reads FRNRAP. The DNA of the CDR3 is TGTGCTAGTGCCAGGGGACAGGGGCCGCCTAGCACAGATACGCAGTATTTT. It encodes CASARGQGPPSTDTQYF.

J is TRBJ1-3 and V is TRBV19; D unresolved. V was clipped by 7 bases and J by 0 bases, with 10 bases between them. Germline V gene data show CDR1 as LNHDA and CDR2 as SQIVND (reference sequence). This CDR3 has 14 amino acids. The CDR3 coding sequence is TGTGCCAGTAAGCCCGGGAACTCTGGAAACACCATATATTTT. Its translation is CASKPGNSGNTIYF.

The chain couples TRBV27 to TRBJ2-1; tentatively, D is TRBD1 or TRBD2 (6 bases each). The CDR3 has 21 residues. Trimming pared 6 bases from V and 0 bases from J, leaving 30 bases between. Germline CDR1 MNHEY, CDR2 SMNVEV (reference sequence). This CDR3 reads CASRPLAGTFIAGGSYNEQFF. In nucleotides, the CDR3 is TGTGCCAGCAGACCACTCGCCGGGACATTCATAGCCGGGGGCTCCTACAATGAGCAGTTCTTC.

This chain joins TRBV30 and TRBJ1-1, with no clear D. Trimming shortened V by 4 bases and J by 6 bases, and 9 bases separated the two germline ends. The CDR3 contains 11 residues. The germline gives CDR1 GTSNPN, CDR2 SVGIG (reference sequence). The CDR3 DNA sequence: TGTGCCTGGATCCAGGTTTCTGAAGCTTTCTTT. It encodes CAWIQVSEAFF.